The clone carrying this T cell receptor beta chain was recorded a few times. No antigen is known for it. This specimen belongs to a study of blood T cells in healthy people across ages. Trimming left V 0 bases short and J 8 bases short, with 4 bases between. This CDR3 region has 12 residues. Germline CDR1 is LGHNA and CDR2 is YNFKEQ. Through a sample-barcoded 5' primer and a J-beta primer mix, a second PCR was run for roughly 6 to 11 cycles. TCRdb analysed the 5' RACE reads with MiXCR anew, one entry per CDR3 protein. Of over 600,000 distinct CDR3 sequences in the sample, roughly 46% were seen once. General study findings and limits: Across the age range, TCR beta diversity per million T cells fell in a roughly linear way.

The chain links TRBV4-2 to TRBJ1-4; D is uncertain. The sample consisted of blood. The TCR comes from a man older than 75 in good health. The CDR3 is CASSQEWEKLFF. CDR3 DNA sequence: TGTGCCAGCAGCCAAGAATGGGAAAAACTGTTTTTT.